In this sample, the clone carrying this TCR beta chain turned up once. Its antigen is still unknown. The CDR3 sequence is 16 residues long. This sample was taken from a study of T cell responses to AZD1222 COVID-19 vaccine. Study background: Recipients boosted at about 4 weeks or about 12 weeks are pooled.

The assay was immunoSEQ multiplex PCR, and TCRdb's table has in-frame clones only and misses some. The sample lists over 100,000 clones, 75% to 95% seen once, with about 7.1% in the top ten. Study-level findings and limits: White British people made up most donors, females outnumbered males, and clonal diversity was possibly underestimated. Nearly half of spike-specific TCRs reportedly go after variant regions that carry no mutations.

The sequenced sample was peripheral blood, obtained on day 0 of AZD1222 vaccination. The genes are TRBV21-1 and TRBJ2-7. TRBV21-1 is noted as a pseudogene. The sequence derives from an adult in good health. CDR3 loop: CASSKVLGQGPYEQYF. The DNA for the CDR3 is TGTGCCAGCAGCAAAGTTTTGGGCCAAGGACCTTACGAGCAGTACTTC.